This T cell receptor beta chain emerged from a study of CD8+ T cells in alopecia areata. General study results and limits: Between patients, shared TCR sequences were less clear than in mice. This was possibly due in part to HLA diversity in the patient population.

The CDR3 contains 13 residues. Looked up from germline, CDR1 is SQVTM and CDR2 is ANQGSEA. Trimming removed 7 bases at V and 0 bases at J, with 10 bases between. Comment on this clone: Antigen unknown.

cDNA reverse transcribed from extracted RNA served as the sequencing template. Here immunoSEQ multiplex PCR was the method, and the copy in TCRdb shows in-frame clones only, minus some. The sample shows approximately 180,000 clones, 50% to 60% of them seen only once. The TCR sequence derives from a human donor with alopecia areata. The chain has TRBV29-1 and TRBJ1-5; no reliable D call. This material consisted of CD4+ T cells sorted from blood, taken at week 0. CDR3 protein: CSAAENSNQPQHF. The CDR3 DNA is TGCAGCGCTGCAGAGAATAGCAATCAGCCCCAGCATTTT.